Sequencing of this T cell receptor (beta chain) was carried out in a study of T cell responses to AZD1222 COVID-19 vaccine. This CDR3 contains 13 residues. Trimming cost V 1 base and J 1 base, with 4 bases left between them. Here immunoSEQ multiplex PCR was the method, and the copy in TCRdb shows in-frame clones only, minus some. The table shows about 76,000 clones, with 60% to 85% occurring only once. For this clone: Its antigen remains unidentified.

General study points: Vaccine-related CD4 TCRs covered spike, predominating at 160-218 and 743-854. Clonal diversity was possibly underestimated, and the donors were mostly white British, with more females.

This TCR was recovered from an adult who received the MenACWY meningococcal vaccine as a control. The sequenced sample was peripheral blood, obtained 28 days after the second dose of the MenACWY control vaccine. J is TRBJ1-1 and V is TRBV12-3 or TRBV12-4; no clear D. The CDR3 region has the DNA TGTGCCAGCAGTTTAGTAGAGAACACTGAAGCTTTCTTT. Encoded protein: CASSLVENTEAFF.